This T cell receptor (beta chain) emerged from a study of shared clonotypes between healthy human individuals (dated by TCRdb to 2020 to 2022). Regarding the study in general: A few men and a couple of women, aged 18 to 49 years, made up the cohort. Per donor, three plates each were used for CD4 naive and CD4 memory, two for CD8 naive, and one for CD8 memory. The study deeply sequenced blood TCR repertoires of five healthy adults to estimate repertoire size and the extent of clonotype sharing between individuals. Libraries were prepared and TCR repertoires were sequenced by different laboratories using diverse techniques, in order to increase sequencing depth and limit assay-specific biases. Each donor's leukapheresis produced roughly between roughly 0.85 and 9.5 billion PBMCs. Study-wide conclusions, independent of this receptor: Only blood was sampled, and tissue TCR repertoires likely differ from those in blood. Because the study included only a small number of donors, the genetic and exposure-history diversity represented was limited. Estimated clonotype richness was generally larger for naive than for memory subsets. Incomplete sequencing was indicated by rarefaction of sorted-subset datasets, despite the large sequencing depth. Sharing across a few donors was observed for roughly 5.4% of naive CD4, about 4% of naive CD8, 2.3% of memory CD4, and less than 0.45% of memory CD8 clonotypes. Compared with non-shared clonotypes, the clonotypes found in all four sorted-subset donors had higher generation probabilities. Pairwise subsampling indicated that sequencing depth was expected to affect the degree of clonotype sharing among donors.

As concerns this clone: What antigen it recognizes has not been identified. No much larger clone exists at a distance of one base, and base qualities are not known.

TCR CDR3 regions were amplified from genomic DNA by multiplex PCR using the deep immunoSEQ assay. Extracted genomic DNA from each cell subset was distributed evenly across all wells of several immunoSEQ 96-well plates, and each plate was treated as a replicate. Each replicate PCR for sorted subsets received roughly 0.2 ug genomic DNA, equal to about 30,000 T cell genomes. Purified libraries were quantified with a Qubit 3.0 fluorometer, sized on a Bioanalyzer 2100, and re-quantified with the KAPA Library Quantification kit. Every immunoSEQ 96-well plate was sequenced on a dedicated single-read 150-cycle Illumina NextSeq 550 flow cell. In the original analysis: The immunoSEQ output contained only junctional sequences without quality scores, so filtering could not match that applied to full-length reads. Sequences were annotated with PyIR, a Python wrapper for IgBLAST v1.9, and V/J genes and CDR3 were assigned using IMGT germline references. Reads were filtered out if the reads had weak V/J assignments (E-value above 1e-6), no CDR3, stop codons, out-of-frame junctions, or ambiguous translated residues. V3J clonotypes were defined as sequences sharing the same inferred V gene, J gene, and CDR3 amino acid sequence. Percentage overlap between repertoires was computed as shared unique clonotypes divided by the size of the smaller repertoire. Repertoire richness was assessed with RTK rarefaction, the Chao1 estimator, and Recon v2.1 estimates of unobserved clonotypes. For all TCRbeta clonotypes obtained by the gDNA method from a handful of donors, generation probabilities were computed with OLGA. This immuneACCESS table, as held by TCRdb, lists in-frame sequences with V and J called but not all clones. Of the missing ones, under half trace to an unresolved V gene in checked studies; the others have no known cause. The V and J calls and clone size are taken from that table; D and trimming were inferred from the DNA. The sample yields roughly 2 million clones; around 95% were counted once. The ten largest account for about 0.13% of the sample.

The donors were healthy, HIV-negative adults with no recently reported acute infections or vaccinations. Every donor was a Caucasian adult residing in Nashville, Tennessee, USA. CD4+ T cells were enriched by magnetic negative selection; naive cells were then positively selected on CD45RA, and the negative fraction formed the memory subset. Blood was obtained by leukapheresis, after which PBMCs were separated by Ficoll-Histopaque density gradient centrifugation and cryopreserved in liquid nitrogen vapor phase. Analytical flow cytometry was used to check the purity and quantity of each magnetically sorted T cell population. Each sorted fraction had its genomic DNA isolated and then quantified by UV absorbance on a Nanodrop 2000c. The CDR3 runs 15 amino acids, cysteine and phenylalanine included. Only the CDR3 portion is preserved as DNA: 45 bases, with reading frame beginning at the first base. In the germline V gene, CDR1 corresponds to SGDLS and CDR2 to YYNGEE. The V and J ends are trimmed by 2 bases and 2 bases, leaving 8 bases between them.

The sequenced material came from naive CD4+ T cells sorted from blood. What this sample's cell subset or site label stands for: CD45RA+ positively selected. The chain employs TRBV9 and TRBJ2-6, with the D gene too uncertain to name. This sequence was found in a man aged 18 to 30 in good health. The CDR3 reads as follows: CASSVREAGANVLTF. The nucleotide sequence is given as TGTGCCAGCAGCGTTCGTGAGGCTGGGGCCAACGTCCTGACTTTC.